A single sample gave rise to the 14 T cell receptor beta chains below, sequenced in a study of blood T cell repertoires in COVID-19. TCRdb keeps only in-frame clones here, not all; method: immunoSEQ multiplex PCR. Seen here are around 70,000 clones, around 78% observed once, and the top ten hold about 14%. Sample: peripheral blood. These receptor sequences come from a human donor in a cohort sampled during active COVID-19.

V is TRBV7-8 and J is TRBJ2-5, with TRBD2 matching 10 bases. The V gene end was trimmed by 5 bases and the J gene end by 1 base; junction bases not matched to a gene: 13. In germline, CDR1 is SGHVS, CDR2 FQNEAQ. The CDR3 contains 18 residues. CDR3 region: CASSGRHGSGRVQETQYF. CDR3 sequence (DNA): TGTGCCAGCAGCGGTAGACACGGGAGCGGGAGGGTCCAAGAGACCCAGTACTTC.

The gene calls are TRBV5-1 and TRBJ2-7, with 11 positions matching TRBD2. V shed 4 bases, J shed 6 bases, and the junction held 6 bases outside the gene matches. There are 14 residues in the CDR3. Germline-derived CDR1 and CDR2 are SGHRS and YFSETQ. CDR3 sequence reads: CASSASSGRIEQYF. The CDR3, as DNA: TGCGCCAGCAGCGCATCTAGCGGGAGGATCGAGCAGTACTTC.

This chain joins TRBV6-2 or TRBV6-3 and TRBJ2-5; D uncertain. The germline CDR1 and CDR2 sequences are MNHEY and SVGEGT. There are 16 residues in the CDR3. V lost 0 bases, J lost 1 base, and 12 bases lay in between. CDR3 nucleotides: TGTGCCAGCAGTTACTCCCCCCCGAACAGCCAAGAGACCCAGTACTTC. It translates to CASSYSPPNSQETQYF.

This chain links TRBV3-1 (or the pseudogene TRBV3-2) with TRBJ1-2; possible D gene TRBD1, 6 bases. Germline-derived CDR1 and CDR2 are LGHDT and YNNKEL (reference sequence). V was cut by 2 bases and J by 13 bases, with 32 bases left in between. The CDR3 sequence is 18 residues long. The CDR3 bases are TGTGCCAGCAGCCAAAAGGGGGGGTACAGGGTTACCGCGGAGTCTCGCACCTTC. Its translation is CASSQKGGYRVTAESRTF.

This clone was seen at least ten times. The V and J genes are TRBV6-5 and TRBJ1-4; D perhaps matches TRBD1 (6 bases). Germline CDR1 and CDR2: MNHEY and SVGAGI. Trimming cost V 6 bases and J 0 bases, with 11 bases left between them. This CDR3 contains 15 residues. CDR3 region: CASSTGQSTNEKLFF. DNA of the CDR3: TGTGCCAGCAGCACCGGACAGTCAACTAATGAAAAACTGTTTTTT.

CDR3 region: CASSLAGTEIANYGYTF. In DNA form, the CDR3 reads TGTGCCAGCAGCTTAGCGGGGACAGAGATAGCTAACTATGGCTACACCTTC. This sequence joins TRBV7-8 and TRBJ1-2, with TRBD1 matching 7 bases. V gave up 0 bases and J gave up 0 bases; unmatched junction bases: 7. CDR3 length: 17 amino acids. Looked up from germline, CDR1 is SGHVS and CDR2 is FQNEAQ.

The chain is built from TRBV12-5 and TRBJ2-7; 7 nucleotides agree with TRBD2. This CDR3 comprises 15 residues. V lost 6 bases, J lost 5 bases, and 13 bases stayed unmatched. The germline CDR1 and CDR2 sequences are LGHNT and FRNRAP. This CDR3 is CASGPLGGEINEQYF. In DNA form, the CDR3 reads TGTGCTAGTGGCCCCCTGGGGGGGGAGATCAACGAGCAGTACTTC. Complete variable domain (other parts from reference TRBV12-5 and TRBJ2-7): DARVTQTPRHKVTEMGQEVTMRCQPILGHNTVFWYRQTMMQGLELLAYFRNRAPLDDSGMPKDRFSAEMPDATLATLKIQPSEPRDSAVYFCASGPLGGEINEQYFGPGTRLTVT.

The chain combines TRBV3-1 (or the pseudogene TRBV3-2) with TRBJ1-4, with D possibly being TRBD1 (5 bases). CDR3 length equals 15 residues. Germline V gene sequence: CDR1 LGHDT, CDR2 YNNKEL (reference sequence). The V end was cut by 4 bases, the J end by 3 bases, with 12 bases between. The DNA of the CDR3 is TGTGCCAGCAGCCCCCTCAGGGCACCTAATGAAAAACTGTTTTTT. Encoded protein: CASSPLRAPNEKLFF.

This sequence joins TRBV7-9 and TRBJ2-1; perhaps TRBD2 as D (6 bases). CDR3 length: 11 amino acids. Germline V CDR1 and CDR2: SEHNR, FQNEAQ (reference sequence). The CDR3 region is CAGGERDEQFF. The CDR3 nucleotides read TGTGCGGGGGGAGAGAGGGATGAGCAGTTCTTC.

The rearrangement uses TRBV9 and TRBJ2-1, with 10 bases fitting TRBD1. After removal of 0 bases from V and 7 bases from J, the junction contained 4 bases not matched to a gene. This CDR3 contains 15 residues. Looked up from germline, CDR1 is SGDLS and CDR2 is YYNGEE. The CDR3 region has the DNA TGTGCCAGCAGCGTAGGGACAGGGGGGTGGAATGAGCAGTTCTTC. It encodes CASSVGTGGWNEQFF.

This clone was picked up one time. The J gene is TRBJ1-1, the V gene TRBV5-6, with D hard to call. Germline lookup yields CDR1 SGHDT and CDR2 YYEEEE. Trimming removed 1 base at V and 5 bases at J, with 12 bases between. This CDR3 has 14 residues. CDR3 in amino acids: CASSLMGALTEAFF. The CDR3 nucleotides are TGTGCCAGCAGCTTGATGGGCGCCTTAACTGAAGCTTTCTTT.

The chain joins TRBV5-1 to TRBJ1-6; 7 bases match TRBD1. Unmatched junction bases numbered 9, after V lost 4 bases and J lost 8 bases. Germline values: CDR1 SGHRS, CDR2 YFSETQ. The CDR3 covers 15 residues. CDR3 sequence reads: CASSAQGQRDSPLHF. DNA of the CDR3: TGCGCCAGCAGCGCTCAGGGACAGAGGGATTCACCCCTCCACTTT.

CDR3 sequence: CASSKDGSSAGETQYF. In DNA, the CDR3 is TGTGCCAGCAGCAAAGATGGGTCTAGCGCGGGAGAGACCCAGTACTTC. J is TRBJ2-5 and V is TRBV11-3, with a tentative D call TRBD2 (6 bases). Germline values: CDR1 SGHNT, CDR2 YENEEA. The CDR3 loop spans 16 amino acids. V was shortened by 5 bases and J by 4 bases, with 20 bases between the two germline ends.

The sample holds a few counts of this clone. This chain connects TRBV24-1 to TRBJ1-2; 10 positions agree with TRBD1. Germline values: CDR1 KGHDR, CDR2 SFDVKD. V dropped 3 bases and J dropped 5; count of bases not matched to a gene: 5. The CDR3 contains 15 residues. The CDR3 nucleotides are TGTGCCACCAGTGATCGTAGGACAGGGGGATATGGCTACACCTTC. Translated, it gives CATSDRRTGGYGYTF.